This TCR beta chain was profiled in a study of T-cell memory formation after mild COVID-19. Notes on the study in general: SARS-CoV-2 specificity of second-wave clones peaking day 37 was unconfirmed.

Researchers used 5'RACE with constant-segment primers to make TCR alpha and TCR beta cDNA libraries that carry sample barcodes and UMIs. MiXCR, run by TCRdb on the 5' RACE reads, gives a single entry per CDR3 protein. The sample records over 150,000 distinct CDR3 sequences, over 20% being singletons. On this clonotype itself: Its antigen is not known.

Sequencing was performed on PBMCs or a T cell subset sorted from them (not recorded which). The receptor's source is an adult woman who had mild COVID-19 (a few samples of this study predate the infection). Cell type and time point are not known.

CDR3 amino acids: CSVVGTDFYGYTF. In DNA, the CDR3 is TGCAGCGTTGTCGGGACGGATTTTTATGGCTACACCTTC. This chain joins TRBV29-1 and TRBJ1-2, with a possible D match to TRBD1 (5 bases). With 4 bases removed from V and 5 bases from J, the gap between germline ends came to 14 bases. The germline CDR1 and CDR2 sequences are SQVTM and ANQGSEA. The CDR3 length is 13 residues.